A single sample is the source of the 25 T cell receptor beta chains below, sequenced in a study of blood T cell repertoires in COVID-19. Only in-frame clones appear in the TCRdb table, and some are missing; sequencing was by immunoSEQ multiplex PCR. The repertoire holds 150,000 to 200,000 clones, with 89% as singletons. Sequencing was performed on PBMCs or T cells enriched from blood (not recorded which). The receptors stem from a young woman who had recovered from COVID-19.

The J gene is TRBJ2-5, the V gene TRBV28, with 8 bases matching TRBD1. CDR1 and CDR2 from the germline V gene are MDHEN and SYDVKM. After removal of 3 bases from V and 4 bases from J, the junction contained 4 bases not matched to a gene. CDR3 length: 14 amino acids. CDR3 DNA sequence: TGTGCCAGCAGTTTCACCAGGGGGCGAGAGACCCAGTACTTC. It encodes CASSFTRGRETQYF.

CDR3 residues: CASSLSPRQWTIQETQYF. In DNA, the CDR3 is TGTGCCAGCAGCTTAAGCCCACGACAGTGGACCATCCAAGAGACCCAGTACTTC. V usage is TRBV7-3 and J usage is TRBJ2-5; D is possibly TRBD1 (5 bases). This CDR3 is built from 18 residues. V was clipped by 1 base and J by 1 base, with 19 bases between them. CDR1 SGHTA and CDR2 FQGTGA come from the germline V gene.

The chain recombines TRBV5-4 with TRBJ1-1, with 11 bases matching TRBD1. The germline V gene encodes CDR1 SGHNT and CDR2 YYREEE (reference sequence). The V segment lost 3 bases and the J segment 5 bases; nucleotides outside the gene matches: 6. The CDR3 contains 15 residues. Here the CDR3 DNA reads TGTGCCAGCAGCTCATCCGGGACAGGGGGGACTGAAGCTTTCTTT. Translation: CASSSSGTGGTEAFF.

The chain recombines TRBV11-3 with TRBJ2-3; 10 bases are shared with TRBD2. V shed 0 bases and J 6 bases; nucleotides not matched to a gene: 3. The CDR3 has 15 residues. CDR1 and CDR2 (germline): SGHNT, YENEEA. The CDR3 here is CASSLDGGLADTQYF. CDR3 bases: TGTGCCAGCAGCTTAGATGGGGGACTAGCGGATACGCAGTATTTT.

This chain links TRBV5-1 with TRBJ1-2, with TRBD1 matching 12 bases. The CDR3 runs 19 residues. CDR1 and CDR2 from the germline V gene are SGHRS and YFSETQ. After removal of 3 bases from V and 4 bases from J, the junction contained 16 bases not matched to a gene. Here the CDR3 DNA reads TGCGCCAGCAGCTCGGCAGCCGGGACAGGGGGCAGACATGCCTATGGCTACACCTTC. It codes for CASSSAAGTGGRHAYGYTF.

The chain carries TRBV20-1 and TRBJ1-2; 10 nucleotides align to TRBD1. Germline CDR1 reads DFQATT; CDR2 reads SNEGSKA (reference sequence). The CDR3 runs 13 residues. The V and J ends lost 3 bases and 6 bases, in that order; junction bases with no gene match: 4. CDR3 region: CSASVGQGDGYTF. The CDR3 nucleotides read TGCAGTGCTAGTGTTGGACAGGGGGATGGCTACACCTTC.

V gene TRBV19 combines with J gene TRBJ1-1; possible D gene TRBD1, 5 bases. The V end lost 4 bases, the J end lost 1 base, and 10 bases lay between the germline ends. There are 14 residues in the CDR3. CDR1 and CDR2 from the germline V gene are LNHDA and SQIVND (reference sequence). CDR3 nucleotides: TGTGCCAGTAGTAGAATCACAGGGAACACTGAAGCTTTCTTT. It specifies CASSRITGNTEAFF.

The chain links TRBV2 to TRBJ1-1; 7 nucleotides match TRBD1. Germline-derived CDR1 and CDR2 are SNHLY and FYNNEI. The CDR3 length is 16 residues. V gave up 6 bases and J gave up 1 base; unmatched junction bases: 11. CDR3 sequence (DNA): TGTGCCAGCAGAAGAGTAAAGGACAGGCGGAACACTGAAGCTTTCTTT. This codes for CASRRVKDRRNTEAFF.

The rearrangement joins TRBV11-2 to TRBJ2-7, with 7 bases fitting TRBD2. The trim removed 1 base at V and 0 bases at J, leaving 6 bases unmatched. The CDR3 length is 16 residues. From germline, CDR1 is SGHAT and CDR2 FQNNGV. This CDR3 reads CASSLVGGTISYEQYF. The CDR3 DNA follows: TGTGCCAGCAGCTTAGTTGGGGGGACTATCTCCTACGAGCAGTACTTC.

The chain couples TRBV6-2 or TRBV6-3 to TRBJ1-4; the D is unclear. CDR1 is MNHEY, CDR2 SVGEGT, per germline. V was cut by 5 bases and J by 5 bases, with 33 bases left in between. This CDR3 contains 21 residues. The CDR3 DNA follows: TGTGCCAGCAGTATTCCCCTAGACGGAAAATTAACAGAACGAGGGAATGAAAAACTGTTTTTT. It yields the protein CASSIPLDGKLTERGNEKLFF.

This clone was found once. The V call is TRBV18, the J call TRBJ2-5; the match to TRBD2 covers 10 bases. Germline lookup yields CDR1 KGHSH and CDR2 LQKENI. The CDR3 spans 16 residues. V trimming: 6 bases; J trimming: 5 bases; junction bases outside the gene matches: 12. The CDR3 spells CASSLGTSASGETQYF. CDR3 bases: TGTGCCAGCTCTCTTGGGACTAGCGCCTCGGGGGAGACCCAGTACTTC.

V and J are TRBV6-2 or TRBV6-3 and TRBJ2-1, with TRBD1 matching 9 bases. From germline, CDR1 is MNHEY and CDR2 SVGEGT. The length of the CDR3 is 20 residues. V trimming: 5 bases; J trimming: 8 bases; junction bases outside the gene matches: 25. The chain's CDR3 is CASSQTGSSPGTGKYDEQFF. The CDR3, as DNA: TGTGCCAGCAGTCAGACTGGTTCTTCACCCGGGACAGGGAAGTACGATGAGCAGTTCTTC.

This chain links TRBV7-2 with TRBJ2-1; D is ambiguous. Germline CDR1 reads SGHTA; CDR2 reads FQGNSA. This CDR3 comprises 12 residues. Trimming took 3 bases from V and 8 from J, leaving 8 bases between them. CDR3 bases: TGTGCCAGCAGCTTCGCTAGAGATGAGCAGTTCTTC. It translates to CASSFARDEQFF.

This sequence joins TRBV20-1 and TRBJ1-2; D might be TRBD1 (5 bases). Between the trimmed V and J ends, which lost 7 bases and 6 bases, there was a span of 12 bases. CDR1 is DFQATT and CDR2 is SNEGSKA in the germline V gene (reference sequence). CDR3 length equals 11 residues. CDR3 sequence reads: CSVSRADGYTF. The CDR3 nucleotides read TGCAGTGTAAGCAGGGCTGATGGCTACACCTTC.

DNA for the CDR3: TGTGCCAGCAGCTTAATCCCGGGACAGAGCACAGATACGCAGTATTTT. It is translated as CASSLIPGQSTDTQYF. The V call is TRBV7-9, the J call TRBJ2-3, with 7 positions matching TRBD1. Germline values: CDR1 SEHNR, CDR2 FQNEAQ (reference sequence). This CDR3 spans 16 amino acids. Germline trimming cut 2 bases from V and 0 bases from J; bases unmatched to any gene: 5.

This clone was seen just once. V is TRBV18 and J is TRBJ1-2, with TRBD1 matching over 7 bases. The CDR3 spans 14 residues. Germline V gene lookup returns CDR1 KGHSH and CDR2 LQKENI. V trimming: 3 bases; J trimming: 6 bases; junction bases outside the gene matches: 7. The CDR3 region is CASSPRVDRDGYTF. The CDR3 nucleotides read TGTGCCAGCTCACCTCGAGTCGACAGGGATGGCTACACCTTC.

The J gene is TRBJ2-2, the V gene TRBV6-2 or TRBV6-3; 9 bases align to TRBD1. This CDR3 has 14 residues. The V gene's germline CDR1 is MNHEY and CDR2 SVGEGT. V shed 6 bases and J 6 bases; nucleotides not matched to a gene: 5. In nucleotides, the CDR3 is TGTGCCAGCAGCAGGACAGGGGCGGCCGGGGAGCTGTTTTTT. This encodes CASSRTGAAGELFF.

The rearrangement joins TRBV12-3 or TRBV12-4 to TRBJ2-1; D call uncertain. This CDR3 has 11 residues. Trimming pared 6 bases from V and 12 bases from J, leaving 12 bases between. The CDR3 loop is CASSLLTLQFF. The CDR3, as DNA: TGTGCCAGCAGCCTTCTTACATTGCAGTTCTTC.

This rearrangement joins TRBV2 to TRBJ2-5; 8 bases fit TRBD1. The CDR3 contains 13 residues. Germline V gives CDR1 SNHLY, CDR2 FYNNEI. V shed 7 bases and J 3 bases; nucleotides not matched to a gene: 4. The CDR3 region has the DNA TGTGCCAGCATAGGGGGACAGGAAGAGACCCAGTACTTC. As protein: CASIGGQEETQYF. The entire variable domain, with the rest obtained from reference TRBV2 and TRBJ2-5, is as follows: EPEVTQTPSHQVTQMGQEVILRCVPISNHLYFYWYRQILGQKVEFLVSFYNNEISEKSEIFDDQFSVERPDGSNFTLKIRSTKLEDSAMYFCASIGGQEETQYFGPGTRLLVL.

The V call is TRBV7-6, the J call TRBJ2-1, with 7 bases identical to TRBD2. The CDR3 runs to 15 residues. Germline V gene lookup returns CDR1 SGHVS and CDR2 FNYEAQ. With 5 bases clipped from V and 8 bases from J, the junction kept 12 bases outside the gene matches. The CDR3 DNA reads TGTGCCAGCAGCCCAAGACTAGCTTCGGGAGATGAGCAGTTCTTC. This gives the protein CASSPRLASGDEQFF.

This clone has a single count. The V and J genes are TRBV10-3 and TRBJ1-2, with TRBD1 matching over 8 bases. V gave up 0 bases and J gave up 0 bases; unmatched junction bases: 15. Germline CDR1 is ENHRY and CDR2 is SYGVKD. The CDR3 is made up of 20 amino acids. This CDR3 is CAISESASLEDRVTNYGYTF. DNA of the CDR3: TGTGCCATCAGTGAGTCCGCTTCGTTAGAGGACAGGGTGACTAACTATGGCTACACCTTC.

The chain links TRBV30 to TRBJ2-1; 8 bases line up with TRBD1. V lost 1 base to trimming and J lost 7 bases; unmatched junction nucleotides: 6. Per germline, CDR1 GTSNPN and CDR2 SVGIG (reference sequence). This CDR3 has 14 amino acids. The CDR3 sequence is CAWSGTGFWNEQFF. The CDR3 DNA follows: TGTGCCTGGAGTGGGACAGGGTTTTGGAATGAGCAGTTCTTC.

The V and J genes are TRBV15 and TRBJ2-4, with 12 bases aligning to TRBD2. The CDR3 has 18 residues. Looked up from germline, CDR1 is LNHNV and CDR2 is YYDKDF (reference sequence). V shed 5 bases and J 7 bases; nucleotides not matched to a gene: 15. The CDR3 protein is CATSGGVASGRAANIQYF. CDR3 nucleotide sequence: TGTGCCACCAGCGGTGGTGTGGCTAGCGGGAGGGCGGCGAACATTCAGTACTTC.

The V and J genes are TRBV21-1 and TRBJ2-7; the table calls TRBD2, which could not be checked here. TRBV21-1 is a pseudogene locus. The CDR3 is 17 residues long. Here the CDR3 DNA reads TGTGCCAGCAGCAGACTGCTAGCGGGAGGACAGACCTACGAGCAGTACTTC. Its protein is CASSRLLAGGQTYEQYF.

V and J are TRBV18 and TRBJ1-2; D gene unclear. CDR3 size: 12 residues. Germline V gene lookup returns CDR1 KGHSH and CDR2 LQKENI. Deletions cut 2 bases from V and 6 bases from J, with 7 bases between. The DNA for the CDR3 is TGTGCCAGCTCACCATCGCAGGATGGCTACACCTTC. Amino acid sequence: CASSPSQDGYTF.